This TCR beta chain was identified in a study of long-term antiretroviral therapy in people with HIV. The CDR3 totals 13 residues. CDR1 and CDR2 (germline): SGHTA, FQGNSA. V was clipped by 5 bases and J by 5 bases; unmatched bases: 3. The count of this clone is one. An immunoSEQ assay, version v3.0, was performed at survey level. TCRdb's copy holds only in-frame clones and misses some; the assay was immunoSEQ multiplex PCR. The table shows 44,000 or so clones, with 90% to 95% occurring only once. The sequence was collected from a woman aged 50 to 65 with HIV. The specimen was unsorted PBMCs, collected 3.7 years after starting antiretroviral therapy. This rearrangement joins TRBV7-2 to TRBJ1-5, with 7 bases lining up with TRBD1. The CDR3 spells CASSPGQDQPQHF. The CDR3 DNA is TGTGCCAGCAGCCCCGGACAGGATCAGCCCCAGCATTTT.